This T cell receptor (beta chain) emerged from a study of blood T cells in healthy people across ages. Germline V gene data show CDR1 as LGHDT and CDR2 as YNNKEL (reference sequence). CDR3 length equals 16 residues. V gave up 0 bases and J gave up 3 bases, with 11 bases separating them. Sample-barcoded 5' priming and a J-beta primer mix drove a second PCR of 7 to 11 cycles. Every molecule of cDNA carried a tag from a template-switch adaptor with 12 random nucleotides. TCRdb re-called the 5' RACE reads with MiXCR, one entry per CDR3 protein. Found here are around 1.1 million distinct CDR3 sequences, around two fifths of them singletons; the top ten hold about 12%. This clonotype came up once. Antigen specificity is unknown. Isolation of PBMCs gave at least 7 million cells per sample. Points from the study as a whole: Observed TCR beta diversity per million T cells went down as age went up. This fall followed a roughly linear course with age.

The sample consisted of blood. The receptor was isolated from a man aged 18-30 years in good health. The rearrangement joins TRBV3-1 to TRBJ1-4; D remains ambiguous. CDR3 bases: TGTGCCAGCAGCCAAGACGTGGAGAATGCTAATGAAAAACTGTTTTTT. Amino acids: CASSQDVENANEKLFF.